These 18 T cell receptor beta chains came from one sample sequenced in a study of human T cells and chemical hapten exposure. Time point of the sample: patch test 2, 6 weeks after DPC sensitization. Treatment given: therapeutic diphenylcyclopropenone sensitization with weekly scalp DPC. TCRdb recomputed calls from the RACE reads with MiXCR, one row per CDR3 protein. The data show fewer than 95,000 distinct CDR3 sequences, 11% seen once. The sample here was whole blood, taken in connection with sensitization to the hapten diphenylcyclopropenone (DPC). Receptors originate from a man in his forties or fifties with alopecia areata. Some clones in this sample may be carry-over from other donors' samples.

This clonotype was seen a handful of times. The rearrangement uses TRBV7-8 and TRBJ2-6, with a tentative D call TRBD1 (5 bases). The CDR3 has 16 residues. The V gene lost 4 bases and the J gene lost 0 bases, with 10 bases spanning the gap. Germline V CDR1 and CDR2: SGHVS, FQNEAQ. DNA of the CDR3: TGTGCCAGCAGCTCCCACAGGATCTCTGGGGCCAACGTCCTGACTTTC. Protein: CASSSHRISGANVLTF.

This clonotype was detected once. Just one base apart from a much larger clone, this may be a read error. CDR3 in amino acids: CVSSVFRDPTDTQYF. CDR3 sequence (DNA): TGTGTCAGCAGCGTATTTAGGGACCCCACAGATACGCAGTATTTT. This chain joins TRBV9 and TRBJ2-3; D may be TRBD1 or TRBD2 (5 bases each). This CDR3 is 15 amino acids long. The germline gives CDR1 SGDLS, CDR2 YYNGEE.

This clonotype was seen a few times. This sequence joins TRBV6-5 and TRBJ2-7; 8 nucleotides align to TRBD2. The CDR3 loop spans 16 amino acids. In germline, CDR1 is MNHEY, CDR2 SVGAGI. Trimming cost V 2 bases and J 0 bases; bases outside gene matches: 6. The DNA of the CDR3 is TGTGCCAGCAGTTACCTTAGCGGGACCGACTCCTACGAGCAGTACTTC. Protein product: CASSYLSGTDSYEQYF.

The gene calls are TRBV12-3 or TRBV12-4 and TRBJ2-1, with 12 bases matching TRBD2. This CDR3 has 20 residues. The trim removed 2 bases at V and 0 bases at J, leaving 11 bases unmatched. For the CDR3, the DNA is TGTGCCAGCAGTTTATTCGGGCTAGCGGGAGGGTTTAGCTCCTACAATGAGCAGTTCTTC. This codes for CASSLFGLAGGFSSYNEQFF.

Of note for this clonotype: Sequence at one end of the junction differs from germline and may be a read error. The genes are TRBV7-7 and TRBJ1-5; D is unclear. The CDR3 extends over 14 amino acids. The germline gives CDR1 SSHAT, CDR2 FNYEAQ (reference sequence). The CDR3 DNA reads as TGTGCTAGCAATCCCGACGGTCCGTATCAGCCCCAGCATTTT. Its protein is CASNPDGPYQPQHF.

This clonotype was seen only a few times. This chain links TRBV12-3 or TRBV12-4 with TRBJ2-1; 7 bases map to TRBD2. After removal of 2 bases from V and 8 bases from J, the junction contained 6 bases not matched to a gene. CDR3 length equals 14 residues. The CDR3 protein is CASSLPGGDDEQFF. The CDR3 region has the DNA TGTGCCAGCAGTTTACCGGGGGGTGACGATGAGCAGTTCTTC.

The rearrangement links TRBV6-2 or TRBV6-3 to TRBJ2-3; D not resolved. CDR1 is MNHEY and CDR2 is SVGEGT in the germline V gene. The ends were cut back, 2 bases at V and 4 bases at J, with 19 bases in the middle. The CDR3 is made up of 17 amino acids. The CDR3 DNA reads as TGTGCCAGCAGTTACCCGACCCGACGGGCAAGGGCAGATACGCAGTATTTT. Its protein is CASSYPTRRARADTQYF.

This chain connects TRBV25-1 to TRBJ2-7, with D possibly being TRBD1 or TRBD2 (6 bases each). V lost 0 bases and J 5 bases, leaving 8 bases between the germline ends. Germline V gene data show CDR1 as MGHDK and CDR2 as SYGVNS. This CDR3 is built from 13 residues. The CDR3 region is CASSEYGGHEQYF. In DNA form, the CDR3 reads TGTGCCAGCAGTGAATATGGGGGGCACGAGCAGTACTTC.

This rearrangement joins TRBV20-1 to TRBJ2-2; TRBD2 agrees at 12 bases. The CDR3 sequence is 16 residues long. The V gene end was trimmed by 5 bases and the J gene end by 2 bases; junction bases not matched to a gene: 6. The germline V gene encodes CDR1 DFQATT and CDR2 SNEGSKA (reference sequence). For the CDR3, the DNA is TGCAGTGCTCCGGGACTAGCGGGTATAAACACCGGGGAGCTGTTTTTT. The encoded protein is CSAPGLAGINTGELFF.

This chain connects TRBV5-4 to TRBJ2-4, with D uncertain. Germline values: CDR1 SGHNT, CDR2 YYREEE (reference sequence). CDR3 size: 15 residues. The germline V and J ends were trimmed by 0 bases and 0 bases, with 7 bases remaining between them. In nucleotides, the CDR3 is TGTGCCAGCAGCTTGGGTCCTGTAGCCAAAAACATTCAGTACTTC. Translated, it gives CASSLGPVAKNIQYF.

This clonotype has just a few counts. The V call is TRBV4-2, the J call TRBJ2-1; 8 bases are a match to TRBD1. Looked up from germline, CDR1 is LGHNA and CDR2 is YNFKEQ. The CDR3 totals 17 residues. Unmatched junction bases numbered 15, after V lost 3 bases and J lost 8 bases. CDR3 protein: CASSHPHPGQEAYEQFF. In DNA form, the CDR3 reads TGTGCCAGCAGCCATCCCCACCCGGGACAGGAGGCCTATGAGCAGTTCTTC.

This clonotype was seen a handful of times. The J gene is TRBJ1-1, the V gene TRBV6-1; 11 bases are a match to TRBD1. V lost 5 bases and J lost 10; bases outside the gene matches: 9. The CDR3 covers 14 residues. Germline V CDR1 and CDR2: MNHNS, SASEGT. In DNA, the CDR3 is TGTGCCAGCAGTAGGGACAGGGGGGCTTCGGGAGCTTTCTTT. Translation: CASSRDRGASGAFF.

This clonotype was detected ten times or more. This chain links TRBV24-1 with TRBJ1-5, with 8 positions matching TRBD1. This CDR3 is built from 16 residues. Trimming cost V 5 bases and J 6 bases; bases outside gene matches: 11. Germline values: CDR1 KGHDR, CDR2 SFDVKD. The CDR3 DNA follows: TGTGCCACCAGTGGTTCCGGGACAGGCCCCAGTCAGCCCCAGCATTTT. This codes for CATSGSGTGPSQPQHF.

On this clonotype itself: This is likely a read error, given that the CDR3 carries no conserved phenylalanine or tryptophan at its end. The chain links TRBV28 to TRBJ2-4; 7 nucleotides align to TRBD1. The CDR3 is 16 amino acids. V was clipped by 6 bases and J by 8 bases; unmatched bases: 16. Germline values: CDR1 MDHEN, CDR2 SYDVKM. The CDR3 loop reads CASSSLQTGIGDIQYI. CDR3 DNA sequence: TGTGCCAGCAGCTCCCTCCAGACAGGGATTGGTGACATTCAGTACATC.

This clonotype was observed a handful of times. The rearrangement links TRBV6-2 or TRBV6-3 to TRBJ1-1; D ambiguous. The CDR3 spans 11 residues. CDR1 MNHEY and CDR2 SVGEGT come from the germline V gene. V lost 2 bases and J 10 bases, leaving 8 bases between the germline ends. CDR3 sequence reads: CASSYRQVAFF. The CDR3 nucleotides are TGTGCCAGCAGTTACAGGCAGGTAGCTTTCTTT.

This clonotype showed up many times. The V call is TRBV14, the J call TRBJ2-3; 7 nucleotides line up with TRBD2. The CDR3 has 14 residues. The junction had 2 bases not matched to a gene; V was cut back by 2 bases and J by 3 bases. Looked up from germline, CDR1 is SGHDN and CDR2 is FVKESK. The CDR3 sequence: CASSQPGLTDTQYF. In DNA, the CDR3 is TGTGCCAGCAGCCAACCGGGACTAACAGATACGCAGTATTTT.

This clonotype was observed a few times. The chain recombines TRBV28 with TRBJ2-3; 8 bases are shared with TRBD1. CDR1 MDHEN and CDR2 SYDVKM come from the germline V gene. Germline trimming cut 2 bases from V and 1 base from J; bases unmatched to any gene: 5. The CDR3 runs 16 residues. CDR3 loop: CASSLGQGAGTDTQYF. DNA for the CDR3: TGTGCCAGCAGTTTAGGGCAGGGGGCGGGCACAGATACGCAGTATTTT.

This clonotype occurred many times. The chain combines TRBV29-1 with TRBJ2-7, with TRBD2 matching over 12 bases. CDR3 length: 14 amino acids. J was trimmed by 4 bases and V by 4 bases; bases with no gene match: 5. Looked up from germline, CDR1 is SQVTM and CDR2 is ANQGSEA. The CDR3 protein is CSVAGLAGAYEQYF. The CDR3 DNA reads as TGCAGCGTTGCGGGACTAGCGGGTGCGTACGAGCAGTACTTC.